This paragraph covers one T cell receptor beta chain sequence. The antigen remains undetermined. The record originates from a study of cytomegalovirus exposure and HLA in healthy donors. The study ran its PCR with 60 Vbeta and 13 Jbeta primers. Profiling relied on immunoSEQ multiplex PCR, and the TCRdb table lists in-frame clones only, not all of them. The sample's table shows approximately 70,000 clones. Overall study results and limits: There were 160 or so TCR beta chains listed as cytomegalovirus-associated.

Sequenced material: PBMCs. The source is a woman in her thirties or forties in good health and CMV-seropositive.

Here the CDR3 DNA reads TGTGCCAGCGGACCCGGACTAGCGATCTACGAGCAGTACTTC. This translates into CASGPGLAIYEQYF. The chain links TRBV6-5 to TRBJ2-7, with TRBD2 identical over 9 bases. The germline CDR1 and CDR2 sequences are MNHEY and SVGAGI. With V trimmed by 8 bases and J by 3 bases, 8 bases remained unmatched. The CDR3 contains 14 residues.